The clone carrying this T cell receptor beta chain counts as large. This sample stems from a study of T cell clones after liver transplantation. Overall study context: TCRbeta sequencing after a pre-transplant mixed lymphocyte reaction identified graft-donor-reactive clones, later tracked in post-transplant blood.

Here immunoSEQ multiplex PCR was the method, and the copy in TCRdb shows in-frame clones only, minus some. The sample contains fewer than 7,000 clones, roughly 85% of which appear only once. Trimming stripped 6 bases from V and 5 bases from J, with 14 bases between. The CDR3 totals 13 residues. Looked up from germline, CDR1 is MNHEY and CDR2 is SMNVEV (reference sequence). The sample in question was CD8+ T cells from blood, obtained 24 months after liver transplant. This TCR came from a human patient who received a liver transplant. T cells may partly derive from the graft donor. The V call is TRBV27, the J call TRBJ2-7; unclear D gene. The CDR3 DNA reads as TGTGCCAGCAGATATCGGGTCTCGGACGAGCAGTACTTC. It encodes CASRYRVSDEQYF.